Sequencing of this TCR beta chain was carried out in a study of PD-L1 blockade in urothelial cancer. In the study overall: Patients had undergone 0 to 3 prior chemotherapy regimens. General study results and limits: Pretreatment peripheral blood TCR clonality that fell below the median predicted better survival among the patients studied.

This sample's time point: pretreatment peripheral blood. Anywhere from 1 to 8 samples came from each patient, spanning pretreatment and on-treatment. On this clone: Its target is not known.

The CDR3 runs 12 residues. Trimming took 6 bases from V and 6 from J, leaving 14 bases between them. From germline, CDR1 is SQVTM and CDR2 ANQGSEA. Synthetic analogs of TCR templates were spiked into every PCR. Data came from immunoSEQ multiplex PCR; TCRdb stores just in-frame clones and leaves some out. The data hold tens of thousands of clones, with roughly 84% observed a single time. Sequenced material: PBMCs, taken around atezolizumab (anti-PD-L1) treatment. This clonotype was obtained from a woman in her sixties or seventies with urothelial cancer. The chain has TRBV29-1 and TRBJ1-1, with a tentative D call TRBD1 (5 bases). The DNA for the CDR3 is TGCAGCGTCGCAGACAGTTCCCCTGAAGCTTTCTTT. It is translated as CSVADSSPEAFF.